This TCR beta chain was recovered during a study of patients and donors after allogeneic stem cell transplantation. MiXCR, run by TCRdb on the RT-PCR reads, gives a single entry per CDR3 protein. Of about 70,000 distinct CDR3 sequences listed, approximately 25% were seen once; the top ten hold around 27%. V was pared by 1 base and J by 5 bases, with 12 bases between. CDR3 size: 15 residues. Germline CDR1 MDHEN, CDR2 SYDVKM. A remark on this clonotype: The CDR3 does not end in the conserved phenylalanine or tryptophan, so this is likely a read error.

This chain joins TRBV28 and TRBJ1-3; no firm D call. Sequencing was performed on blood, either unsorted or a sorted T cell fraction (not recorded which). This clonotype was sampled from a human donor who was either an allogeneic HSCT recipient or a stem cell or donor lymphocyte infusion donor (not recorded which). It is not recorded whose cells these are; they may come from a transplant donor. CDR3 nucleotide sequence: TGTGCCAGCAGTTTATCCCCGCCAGCCCGAAACACCATATATTTA. Its translation is CASSLSPPARNTIYL.